These T cell receptor beta chains were read from a single sample in a study of blood T cell repertoires in COVID-19. Only in-frame clones appear in the TCRdb table, and some are missing; sequencing was by immunoSEQ multiplex PCR. The sample has some 300,000 clones, 88% seen once; the top ten hold over 6%. The sequenced material came from peripheral blood. These receptors were taken from a woman aged 25-40 years who had recovered from COVID-19. CDR3s leave out the opening cysteine and the closing phenylalanine or tryptophan.

len: 13
v_gene: TRBV7-9
j_gene: TRBJ1-1
CDR3aa: ASRRGQFVGGEAF

len: 11
v_gene: TRBV4-2
j_gene: TRBJ1-2
CDR3aa: ASSQVSAGGYT

len: 14
v_gene: TRBV5-6
j_gene: TRBJ2-1
CDR3aa: ASSLSSTGAYNEQF

len: 13
v_gene: TRBV4-1
j_gene: TRBJ1-5
CDR3aa: ASSQEQGSYQPQH

len: 13
v_gene: TRBV27
j_gene: TRBJ2-7
CDR3aa: ASRSLAGGHYEQY

len: 14
v_gene: TRBV7-8
j_gene: TRBJ1-2
CDR3aa: ASSATPKVATYGYT

len: 13
v_gene: TRBV6-5
j_gene: TRBJ1-5
CDR3aa: ASRDRQDLNQPQH

len: 10
v_gene: TRBV30
j_gene: TRBJ2-3
CDR3aa: AWSEQTDTQY

len: 13
v_gene: TRBV30
j_gene: TRBJ2-1
CDR3aa: AWSWRDRGYNEQF

len: 12
v_gene: TRBV30
j_gene: TRBJ1-5
CDR3aa: ACLEDIGNQPQH

len: 12
v_gene: TRBV19
j_gene: TRBJ2-3
CDR3aa: ASSVQASTDTQY

len: 15
v_gene: TRBV5-8
j_gene: TRBJ2-3
CDR3aa: ASSLIGLAGDADTQY

len: 11
v_gene: TRBV7-2
j_gene: TRBJ2-7
CDR3aa: ASSRGLDYEQY

len: 12
v_gene: TRBV18
j_gene: TRBJ2-4
CDR3aa: ASSPPGRGTHQY

len: 16
v_gene: TRBV27
j_gene: TRBJ1-5
CDR3aa: ASSLSGTRLVVNQPQH

len: 12
v_gene: TRBV7-9
j_gene: TRBJ1-2
CDR3aa: ASRTGRDDYGYT

len: 13
v_gene: TRBV21-1
j_gene: TRBJ1-2
CDR3aa: ASSKAAGTNYGYT

len: 12
v_gene: TRBV7-2
j_gene: TRBJ1-5
CDR3aa: ASSLMDRVQPQH

len: 13
v_gene: TRBV7-2
j_gene: TRBJ2-5
CDR3aa: ASSYQQGNQETQY

len: 15
v_gene: TRBV28
j_gene: TRBJ1-1
CDR3aa: ASNLPGQGNFLTEAF

len: 12
v_gene: TRBV4-1
j_gene: TRBJ1-2
CDR3aa: ASSNPGGSYGYT

len: 10
v_gene: TRBV19
j_gene: TRBJ2-5
CDR3aa: ASSTHGETQY

len: 16
v_gene: TRBV5-4
j_gene: TRBJ1-2
CDR3aa: ASSQRTRSNIFPSGYT

len: 14
v_gene: TRBV15
j_gene: TRBJ1-6
CDR3aa: ATSADDRAKESPLH

len: 14
v_gene: TRBV7-2
j_gene: TRBJ1-2
CDR3aa: ASSFSNLGLPGGYT

len: 10
v_gene: TRBV29-1
j_gene: TRBJ2-1
CDR3aa: SVNRGLDEQF

len: 15
v_gene: TRBV7-2
j_gene: TRBJ1-4
CDR3aa: ASSATLGQPFGEKLF

len: 12
v_gene: TRBV27
j_gene: TRBJ2-7
CDR3aa: ASSSWSGKNEQY

len: 12
v_gene: TRBV19
j_gene: TRBJ2-6
CDR3aa: ASNRGSGANVLT

len: 12
v_gene: TRBV15
j_gene: TRBJ1-4
CDR3aa: ATSGAGVDEKLF

len: 13
v_gene: TRBV6-5
j_gene: TRBJ2-5
CDR3aa: ASSPAGTGGETQY

len: 11
v_gene: TRBV7-2
j_gene: TRBJ1-5
CDR3aa: ASSFNFNQPQH

len: 11
v_gene: TRBV27
j_gene: TRBJ1-5
CDR3aa: ASSPGTYQPQH

len: 13
v_gene: TRBV19
j_gene: TRBJ2-6
CDR3aa: ASSIMRDGANVLT

len: 17
v_gene: TRBV7-9
j_gene: TRBJ2-3
CDR3aa: ASSLAWDYGIPETDTQY

len: 11
v_gene: TRBV9
j_gene: TRBJ2-3
CDR3aa: ASSVAGRDTQY

len: 14
v_gene: TRBV7-2
j_gene: TRBJ1-4
CDR3aa: ASSLRSVRGNEKLF

len: 11
v_gene: TRBV19
j_gene: TRBJ2-1
CDR3aa: ASSEQGTYEQF

len: 9
v_gene: TRBV10-3
j_gene: TRBJ1-1
CDR3aa: AIRGNTEAF

len: 13
v_gene: TRBV19
j_gene: TRBJ2-7
CDR3aa: ASSPATGGGYEQY

len: 11
v_gene: TRBV7-2
j_gene: TRBJ2-7
CDR3aa: ASSRDSSYEQY

len: 14
v_gene: TRBV27
j_gene: TRBJ2-1
CDR3aa: ASSSTSGASYNEQF